The present TCR beta chain was sequenced within a study of T-cell memory formation after mild COVID-19. TCRalpha and TCRbeta libraries used 5'RACE with constant-segment primers and UMIs. Each CDR3 protein is one row after TCRdb ran MiXCR on the 5' RACE reads. This sample has about 350,000 distinct CDR3 sequences, with about 13% found just once. Sequencing was done on a sample of PBMCs or a T cell subset sorted from them (not recorded which). The sequence derives from a man between 18 and 29 years old who had mild COVID-19 (a few samples of this study predate the infection). Cell type and time point are not known.

In DNA, the CDR3 is TGCGCCAGCAGCCCAGGACAGGCCCTTTATGGCTACACCTTC. The encoded protein is CASSPGQALYGYTF. V usage is TRBV5-1 and J usage is TRBJ1-2, with 7 bases matching TRBD1. The CDR3 sequence is 14 residues long. J was trimmed by 5 bases and V by 4 bases; bases with no gene match: 8. The germline V gene encodes CDR1 SGHRS and CDR2 YFSETQ.